These 8 T cell receptor beta chains were sequenced from one sample in a study of neoadjuvant anti-PD-1 for oral cavity cancer. The method was immunoSEQ multiplex PCR; TCRdb's version includes in-frame clones alone and lacks a portion of them. The sample holds around 70,000 clones, 80% to 90% seen once. Specified time point: after neoadjuvant nivolumab, at surgical resection. Sequencing used PBMCs, obtained after nivolumab (anti-PD-1) treatment. The receptors derive from a person aged 35-79 years with oral cavity squamous cell carcinoma.

The J gene is TRBJ1-2, the V gene TRBV19, with D possibly TRBD1 on 6 matching bases. CDR1 is LNHDA and CDR2 is SQIVND in the germline V gene (reference sequence). There are 13 residues in the CDR3. V gave up 9 bases and J gave up 7 bases, with 18 bases separating them. The CDR3 sequence is CASAPSGVGGYTF. In DNA form, the CDR3 reads TGTGCCAGCGCCCCTTCAGGGGTTGGTGGCTACACCTTC. Based on the CDR3 plus reference TRBV19 and TRBJ1-2, the full variable domain is DGGITQSPKYLFRKEGQNVTLSCEQNLNHDAMYWYRQDPGQGLRLIYYSQIVNDFQKGDIAEGYSVSREKKESFPLTVTSAQKNPTAFYLCASAPSGVGGYTFGSGTRLTVV.

The chain is built from TRBV20-1 and TRBJ2-7; D is uncertain. Trimming took 4 bases from V and 2 from J, leaving 6 bases between them. Germline V CDR1 and CDR2: DFQATT, SNEGSKA (reference sequence). The CDR3 consists of 11 residues. This CDR3 reads CSAMDPYEQYF. For the CDR3, the DNA is TGCAGTGCTATGGACCCCTACGAGCAGTACTTC.

This clone was recorded once. The chain uses TRBV5-8 and TRBJ2-3; D call uncertain. The CDR3 runs 13 residues. CDR1 is SGHTS, CDR2 YDEGEE, per germline. Trimming left V 2 bases short and J 2 bases short, with 6 bases between. As DNA, the CDR3 is TGTGCCAGCAGCTTTCCGGCCACAGATACGCAGTATTTT. The encoded protein is CASSFPATDTQYF.

This chain uses TRBV13 with TRBJ2-7; TRBD2 matches at 9 bases. The V and J ends lost 5 bases and 5 bases, in that order; junction bases with no gene match: 10. The germline CDR1 and CDR2 sequences are PRHDT and FYEKMQ (reference sequence). This CDR3 has 15 residues. The CDR3, as DNA: TGTGCCAGCAGCCCGCGACTAGCGGTTGGGAACGAGCAGTACTTC. Its translation is CASSPRLAVGNEQYF.

The chain employs TRBV6-5 and TRBJ1-5; D gene unclear. With 5 bases removed from V and 7 bases from J, the gap between germline ends came to 9 bases. The CDR3 contains 12 residues. CDR1 and CDR2 from the germline V gene are MNHEY and SVGAGI. The DNA for the CDR3 is TGTGCCAGCAGTCCTCCGGGGCAGCCCCAGCATTTT. Protein product: CASSPPGQPQHF.

This sequence joins TRBV23-1 and TRBJ2-1; TRBD1 matches 9 bases. TRBV23-1 is known as an ORF, though its function is uncertain. With V trimmed by 1 base and J by 2 bases, 3 bases remained unmatched. This CDR3 is 16 amino acids long. The CDR3 reads CASSQWDRDTYNEQFF. The CDR3 nucleotides are TGCGCCAGCAGTCAATGGGACAGGGATACCTACAATGAGCAGTTCTTC.

The gene calls are TRBV29-1 and TRBJ1-1, with TRBD1 identical over 9 bases. V dropped 7 bases and J dropped 4; count of bases not matched to a gene: 10. The CDR3 consists of 14 residues. The V gene's germline CDR1 is SQVTM and CDR2 ANQGSEA. The CDR3 DNA sequence: TGCAGCGCCGTAACGACAGGGGGGGCCACTGAAGCTTTCTTT. Protein product: CSAVTTGGATEAFF.

The rearrangement links TRBV7-9 to TRBJ1-2, with TRBD1 matching over 7 bases. CDR3 length: 16 amino acids. V shed 1 base and J 8 bases; nucleotides not matched to a gene: 13. Germline values: CDR1 SEHNR, CDR2 FQNEAQ (reference sequence). In nucleotides, the CDR3 is TGTGCCAGCAGCTTAGTGGGGACAGAAGAGTGGGGAGGCTACACCTTC. The encoded protein is CASSLVGTEEWGGYTF.